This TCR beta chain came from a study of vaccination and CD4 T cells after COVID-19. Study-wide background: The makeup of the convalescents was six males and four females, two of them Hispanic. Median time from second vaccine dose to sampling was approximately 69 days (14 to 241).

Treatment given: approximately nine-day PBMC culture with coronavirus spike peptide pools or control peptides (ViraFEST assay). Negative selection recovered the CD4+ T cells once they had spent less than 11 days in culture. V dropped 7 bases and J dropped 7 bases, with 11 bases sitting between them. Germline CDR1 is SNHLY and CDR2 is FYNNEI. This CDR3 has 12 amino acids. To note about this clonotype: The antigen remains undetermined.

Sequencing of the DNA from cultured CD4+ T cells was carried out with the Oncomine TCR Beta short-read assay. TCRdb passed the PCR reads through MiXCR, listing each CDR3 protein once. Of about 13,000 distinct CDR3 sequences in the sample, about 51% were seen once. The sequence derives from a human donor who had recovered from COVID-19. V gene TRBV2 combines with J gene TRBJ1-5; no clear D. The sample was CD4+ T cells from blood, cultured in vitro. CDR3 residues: CASNDYAQPQHF. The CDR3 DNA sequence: TGTGCCAGCAACGACTACGCCCAGCCCCAGCATTTT.